This T cell receptor beta chain was obtained from a study of blood T cell repertoires in COVID-19. TCRdb's copy holds only in-frame clones and misses some; the assay was immunoSEQ multiplex PCR. The sample contains hundreds of thousands of clones, roughly 86% of which appear only once. The length of the CDR3 is 15 residues. V lost 3 bases and J lost 2; bases outside the gene matches: 2. The chain couples TRBV23-1 to TRBJ1-5; TRBD1 agrees at 9 bases. TRBV23-1 falls under the ORF class, with uncertain function. The receptor comes from a woman in her 30s who had recovered from COVID-19. Sequenced sample: PBMCs or T cells enriched from blood (not recorded which). The CDR3 loop reads CASSHGQGCNQPQHF. In nucleotides, the CDR3 is TGCGCCAGCAGTCACGGACAGGGGTGCAATCAGCCCCAGCATTTT.